Shown below are 8 T cell receptor beta chains from a single sample sequenced in a study of blood T cell repertoires in COVID-19. Clones were read by immunoSEQ multiplex PCR, and TCRdb kept only the in-frame ones, dropping some. The sample lists some 190,000 clones; around nine tenths were seen once. The sequenced sample consisted of peripheral blood. These receptors were taken from a man aged 18 to 29 with active or convalescent COVID-19.

The V call is TRBV29-1, the J call TRBJ2-7; TRBD2 agrees at 10 bases. The CDR3 is 17 residues long. Losses at the gene ends were 4 bases for V and 0 bases for J; bases not matched to a gene: 12. Germline-derived CDR1 and CDR2 are SQVTM and ANQGSEA. The CDR3 loop reads CSVVWLAGVGGSYEQYF. In DNA, the CDR3 is TGCAGCGTTGTCTGGCTAGCGGGAGTCGGCGGCTCCTACGAGCAGTACTTC.

This clone was found once. The chain combines TRBV14 with TRBJ2-1, with 7 bases that match TRBD2. This CDR3 spans 16 amino acids. The germline V gene has CDR1 SGHDN and CDR2 FVKESK. V was pared by 3 bases and J by 8 bases, with 13 bases of the junction left unmatched. CDR3 sequence reads: CASSHRPSGILDEQFF. The CDR3 DNA is TGTGCCAGCAGCCACCGCCCGAGCGGGATCCTGGATGAGCAGTTCTTC. Filled out from reference TRBV14 and TRBJ2-1, the complete variable domain reads EAGVTQFPSHSVIEKGQTVTLRCDPISGHDNLYWYRRVMGKEIKFLLHFVKESKQDESGMPNNRFLAERTGGTYSTLKVQPAELEDSGVYFCASSHRPSGILDEQFFGPGTRLTVL.

The chain has TRBV6-5 and TRBJ1-2; 8 nucleotides match TRBD1. The V gene end was trimmed by 1 base and the J gene end by 8 bases; junction bases not matched to a gene: 12. CDR1 and CDR2 (germline): MNHEY, SVGAGI. The CDR3 consists of 16 residues. This CDR3 reads CASSYFLGQGGSGYTF. Here the CDR3 DNA reads TGTGCCAGCAGTTACTTTTTAGGACAGGGAGGGAGCGGCTACACCTTC.

The gene calls are TRBV9 and TRBJ1-5; 10 positions match TRBD1. V dropped 3 bases and J dropped 7; count of bases not matched to a gene: 10. This CDR3 contains 16 residues. CDR1 SGDLS and CDR2 YYNGEE come from the germline V gene. The CDR3 is CASSAGQGSLGQPQHF. CDR3 nucleotides: TGTGCCAGCAGCGCGGGACAGGGGTCCCTGGGCCAGCCCCAGCATTTT.

The chain uses TRBV6-2 or TRBV6-3 and TRBJ1-2, with a weak D call TRBD1 (5 bases). The germline V and J ends were trimmed by 5 bases and 7 bases, with 14 bases remaining between them. The CDR3 contains 13 residues. CDR1 and CDR2 from the germline V gene are MNHEY and SVGEGT. CDR3 in amino acids: CASSDQPGGGYTF. Here the CDR3 DNA reads TGTGCCAGCAGTGACCAGCCGGGGGGTGGCTACACCTTC.

This clone was picked up one time. This chain connects TRBV5-1 to TRBJ2-3; TRBD2 aligns across 13 bases. CDR1 and CDR2 (germline): SGHRS, YFSETQ. The CDR3 is 17 residues long. V lost 4 bases, J lost 2 bases, and 7 bases stayed unmatched. CDR3: CASSPGLAGMLTDTQYF. CDR3 in DNA: TGCGCCAGCAGCCCGGGACTAGCGGGGATGCTCACAGATACGCAGTATTTT.

The chain uses TRBV14 and TRBJ1-1, with D possibly matching TRBD1 (5 bases). The CDR3 runs 12 residues. The germline V gene has CDR1 SGHDN and CDR2 FVKESK. Between the trimmed V and J ends, which lost 2 bases and 6 bases, there was a span of 7 bases. Written as DNA, the CDR3 is TGTGCCAGCAGCCAATGGGGGGCTGAAGCTTTCTTT. Amino acids: CASSQWGAEAFF.

The rearrangement uses TRBV30 and TRBJ1-2, with TRBD1 matching 9 bases. The germline CDR1 and CDR2 sequences are GTSNPN and SVGIG (reference sequence). J lost 5 bases, V lost 8 bases, and 12 bases had no gene match. There are 14 residues in the CDR3. CDR3 DNA: TGTGCCCGAAATGACAGGGGGGGAATATATGGCTACACCTTC. Its protein is CARNDRGGIYGYTF.